This TCR beta chain derives from a study of CXCR3-negative and CXCR3-positive naive CD8 T cells (dated by TCRdb to between 2019 and 2020). Background on the whole study: In total, about 135 million TRB reads were obtained, corresponding to roughly 1.5 +/- 0.3 million reads per library. Naive subsets from about five donors and memory cells from 3 donors were included in the TRBV-TRBJ cluster analysis. The diversity and physicochemical repertoire analyses included around 10 donors pooled from two independent experiments. Results the study describes overall, beyond this receptor: Within the same donor, TRBV-TRBJ usage looked similar between naive CXCR3-negative and CXCR3-positive cells, but memory cells had distinct patterns. Freshly isolated PBMCs were used for most assays because CXCR3 expression went down partially after cryopreservation. Surface CD5, linked to self-reactivity in mice, was comparable between naive subsets; TCR interaction strength was therefore also inferred from TRB CDR3 physicochemical properties. TRB CDR3s from CXCR3-positive naive cells showed higher hydrophobicity (lower Kidera factor 4), lower energy, and higher strength and volume indices than CXCR3-negative naive cells. Comparably high repertoire diversity was found in both naive subsets, whereas much lower repertoire diversity was found in memory CD8+ T cells.

For each CD8+ T cell subset, flow sorting was done in triplicate, and 300,000 to 350,000 cells per subset went directly into RLT lysis buffer. Naive CD8+ T cells were defined stringently as CD45RO-CCR7+CD27+CD95- to exclude memory contaminants. Standard density gradient centrifugation was used to isolate peripheral blood mononuclear cells from buffy coats. A FACSAria III was used to flow-sort naive CXCR3-negative and CXCR3-positive CD8+ T cells. Total RNA was extracted from sorted cells with an RNeasy Mini Kit. The CDR3 holds 12 amino acids from the cysteine to the phenylalanine. No DNA is given. In the germline V gene, CDR1 corresponds to SQVTM and CDR2 to ANQGSEA. Instrument used: NextSeq 550. The Human TCR Profiling Kit (MiLaboratory) was used to prepare UMI-labeled 5' RACE TRB cDNA libraries. The full amount of extracted RNA was used for cDNA synthesis, and the full amount of resulting cDNA was used for PCR amplification. Libraries were prepared in parallel with an identical number of PCR cycles. The authors' pipeline ran thus. About 54,000 +/- 9,700 unique UMI-labeled TRB cDNA molecules per library were extracted with MIGEC and MiXCR, with at least two reads per UMI required. An average of roughly 40,000 +/- 10,000 functional in-frame TRB CDR3 nucleotide clonotypes without stop codons was found per library. After each sample was downsampled to 5000 UMI-labeled TRB molecules, VDJtools was used to calculate diversity metrics such as normalized Shannon-Wiener and Chao1. Clonotype-size-weighted physicochemical properties of the central five CDR3 residues (interaction energy, strength, volume and Kidera factor 4) were computed in VDJtools. TCRdb reprocessed the reads, so every CDR3 protein sequence counts as one entry and DNA is not shown. TCRdb, not the original authors, processed these V and J calls. The record for this sample contains 150,000 or so distinct CDR3 sequences. The leading ten clones occupy 0.29% of the sample.

Concerning this clonotype: Its antigen is not yet known.

This chain is built from TRBV29-1 and TRBJ1-1; TCRdb selects TRBD1, and the lack of DNA leaves this call unchecked. This clonotype was sampled from a human donor in good health. Some clones in this sample may be carry-over from other donors' samples. The sample was naive CXCR3- CD8+ T cells from blood. Interpreted using the paper, the cell subset or site label stands for: CD45RO-CCR7+CD27+CD95- naive CD8+ T cells lacking CXCR3 (TNR3-). The CDR3 region has the sequence CSVVDRDPEAFF.